Sequencing of this T cell receptor (beta chain) was carried out in a study of shared clonotypes between healthy human individuals. Caucasian adults residing in Nashville, Tennessee made up all the donors. V lost 4 bases, J lost 7 bases, and 15 bases lay in between. The V gene's germline CDR1 is SGHRS and CDR2 YFSETQ. This CDR3 region has 13 residues. This clone showed up just once. The target antigen is unknown. Study-wide findings and caveats: The authors sampled blood alone, and tissue repertoires likely differ.

The repertoire was sequenced with immunoSEQ multiplex PCR; TCRdb's copy has only in-frame clones and lacks some. The table lists about half a million clones, 70% to 80% of them singletons. The receptor was isolated from a woman between 40 and 50 years old in good health. Some clones in this sample may be carry-over from other donors' samples. Input material: PBMCs. The V and J genes are TRBV5-1 and TRBJ2-7; possibly TRBD1 for D (5 bases). The CDR3 region has the DNA TGCGCCAGCAGCACTCCCCGGCAGGGTGAGCAGTACTTC. Amino acid sequence: CASSTPRQGEQYF.